Following are 5 T cell receptor beta chains from one sample sequenced in a study of cytomegalovirus exposure and HLA in healthy donors listed by TCRdb under 2017. The library was built by means of the immunoSEQ multiplex PCR assay. For the multiplex PCR, a mixture combining 60 forward primers for TCR Vbeta segments and 13 reverse primers for TCR Jbeta segments was used. TCRdb carries this immuneACCESS record with in-frame sequences only. Its versions omit some clonotypes, under half of them owing to an unresolved V gene in the studies checked, with the rest unexplained. The sample has 160,000 or so clones on record, around four fifths of them singletons. Together, the top ten hold roughly 1.9% of the sample. Sample: PBMCs. The receptor set was obtained from a man between 18 and 29 years old in good health and CMV-seronegative.

J is TRBJ2-1 and V is TRBV29-1; 7 bases align to TRBD2. V lost 6 bases and J lost 2; bases outside the gene matches: 13. The CDR3 sequence is 16 residues long. Germline V lookup: CDR1 SQVTM, CDR2 ANQGSEA. In DNA, the CDR3 is TGCAGCGTCATGGGGGGGGGAGAATATACCTACAATGAGCAGTTCTTC. Translation: CSVMGGGEYTYNEQFF.

The chain couples TRBV11-3 to TRBJ2-1, with D perhaps TRBD2 (5 bases). The CDR3 is made up of 13 amino acids. Looked up from germline, CDR1 is SGHNT and CDR2 is YENEEA. V lost 1 base to trimming and J lost 4 bases, with 5 bases between them. The CDR3 nucleotides are TGTGCCAGCAGCTTAGGGGAGTACAATGAGCAGTTCTTC. Amino acids: CASSLGEYNEQFF. The full variable domain, in which reference TRBV11-3 and TRBJ2-1 provide the parts outside the CDR3, is EAGVVQSPRYKIIEKKQPVAFWCNPISGHNTLYWYLQNLGQGPELLIRYENEEAVDDSQLPKDRFSAERLKGVDSTLKIQPAELGDSAVYLCASSLGEYNEQFFGPGTRLTVL.

J is TRBJ1-6 and V is TRBV27; perhaps TRBD1 as D (6 bases). In germline, CDR1 is MNHEY, CDR2 SMNVEV (reference sequence). The V and J ends lost 2 bases and 10 bases respectively, with 15 bases between them. The CDR3 is made up of 15 amino acids. DNA for the CDR3: TGTGCCAGCAGTTTAGGTGGGGGCTTGGGATCACCCCTCCACTTT. Protein: CASSLGGGLGSPLHF.

This sequence joins TRBV5-4 and TRBJ2-3; TRBD2 aligns across 10 bases. This CDR3 comprises 15 residues. CDR1 is SGHNT, CDR2 YYREEE, per germline (reference sequence). With 1 base clipped from V and 3 bases from J, the junction kept 2 bases outside the gene matches. Here the CDR3 reads CASSLSSGSTDTQYF. CDR3 nucleotide sequence: TGTGCCAGCAGCTTGTCTAGCGGGAGTACAGATACGCAGTATTTT.

The rearrangement uses TRBV4-1 and TRBJ2-7, with 9 nucleotides matching TRBD1. The CDR3 runs 15 residues. The V segment lost 5 bases and the J segment 2 bases; nucleotides outside the gene matches: 7. Germline assignment: CDR1 MGHRA and CDR2 YSYEKL. In DNA form, the CDR3 reads TGCGCCAGCAGCTTCGATAGGACAGGGGCCTACGAGCAGTACTTC. It specifies CASSFDRTGAYEQYF.